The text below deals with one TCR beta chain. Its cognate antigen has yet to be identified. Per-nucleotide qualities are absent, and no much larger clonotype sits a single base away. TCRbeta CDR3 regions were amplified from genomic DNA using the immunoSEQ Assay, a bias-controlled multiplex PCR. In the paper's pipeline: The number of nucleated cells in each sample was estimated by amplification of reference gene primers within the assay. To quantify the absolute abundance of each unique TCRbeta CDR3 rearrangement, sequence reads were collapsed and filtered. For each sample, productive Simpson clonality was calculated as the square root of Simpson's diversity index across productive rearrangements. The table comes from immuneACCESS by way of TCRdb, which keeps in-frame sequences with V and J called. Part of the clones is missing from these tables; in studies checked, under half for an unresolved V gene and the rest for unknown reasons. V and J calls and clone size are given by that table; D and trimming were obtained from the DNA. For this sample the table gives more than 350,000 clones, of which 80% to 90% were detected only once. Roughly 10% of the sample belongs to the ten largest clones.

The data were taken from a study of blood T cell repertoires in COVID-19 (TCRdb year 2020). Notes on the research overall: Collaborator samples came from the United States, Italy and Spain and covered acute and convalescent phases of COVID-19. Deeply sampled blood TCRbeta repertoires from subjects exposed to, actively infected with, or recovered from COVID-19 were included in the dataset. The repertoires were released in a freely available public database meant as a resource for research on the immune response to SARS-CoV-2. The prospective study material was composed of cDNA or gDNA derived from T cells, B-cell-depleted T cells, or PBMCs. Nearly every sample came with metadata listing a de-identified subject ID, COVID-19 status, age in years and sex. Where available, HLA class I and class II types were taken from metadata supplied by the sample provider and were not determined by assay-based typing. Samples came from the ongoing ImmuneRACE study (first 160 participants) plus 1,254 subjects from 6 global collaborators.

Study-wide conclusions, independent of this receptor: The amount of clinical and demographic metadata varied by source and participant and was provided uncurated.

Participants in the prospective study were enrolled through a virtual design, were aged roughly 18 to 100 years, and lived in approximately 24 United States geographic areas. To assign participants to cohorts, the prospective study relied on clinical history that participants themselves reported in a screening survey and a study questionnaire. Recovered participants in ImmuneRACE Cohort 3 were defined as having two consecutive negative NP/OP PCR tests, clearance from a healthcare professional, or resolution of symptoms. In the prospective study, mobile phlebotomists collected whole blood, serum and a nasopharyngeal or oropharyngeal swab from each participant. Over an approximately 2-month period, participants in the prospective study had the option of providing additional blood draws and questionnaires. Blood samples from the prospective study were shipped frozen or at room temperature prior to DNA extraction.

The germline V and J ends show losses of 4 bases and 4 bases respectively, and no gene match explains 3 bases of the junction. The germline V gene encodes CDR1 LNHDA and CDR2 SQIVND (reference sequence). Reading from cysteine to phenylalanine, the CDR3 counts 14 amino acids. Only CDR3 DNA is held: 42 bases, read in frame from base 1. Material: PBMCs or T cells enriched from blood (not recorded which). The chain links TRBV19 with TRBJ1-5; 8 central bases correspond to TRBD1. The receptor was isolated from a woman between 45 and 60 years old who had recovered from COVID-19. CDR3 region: CASSNRGLNQPQHF. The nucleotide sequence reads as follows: TGTGCCAGTAGTAACAGGGGGTTAAATCAGCCCCAGCATTTT.